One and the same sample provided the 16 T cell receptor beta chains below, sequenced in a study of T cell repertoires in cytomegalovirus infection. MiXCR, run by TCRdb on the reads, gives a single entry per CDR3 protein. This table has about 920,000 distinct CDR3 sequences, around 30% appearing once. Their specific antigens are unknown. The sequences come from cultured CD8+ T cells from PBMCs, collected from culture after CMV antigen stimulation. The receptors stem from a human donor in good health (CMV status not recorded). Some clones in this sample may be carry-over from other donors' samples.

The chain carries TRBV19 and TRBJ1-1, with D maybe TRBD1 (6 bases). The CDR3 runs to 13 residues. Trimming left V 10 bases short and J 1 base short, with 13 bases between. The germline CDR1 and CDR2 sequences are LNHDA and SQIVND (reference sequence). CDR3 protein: CAIKKGGNTEAFF. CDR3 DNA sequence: TGTGCCATCAAAAAGGGGGGGAACACTGAAGCTTTCTTT.

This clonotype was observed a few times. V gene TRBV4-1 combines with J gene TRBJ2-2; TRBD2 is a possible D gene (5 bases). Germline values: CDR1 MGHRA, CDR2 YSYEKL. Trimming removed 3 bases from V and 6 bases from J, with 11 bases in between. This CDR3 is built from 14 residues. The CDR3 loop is CASSQGPAAGELFF. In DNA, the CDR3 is TGCGCCAGCAGCCAGGGTCCAGCGGCCGGGGAGCTGTTTTTT.

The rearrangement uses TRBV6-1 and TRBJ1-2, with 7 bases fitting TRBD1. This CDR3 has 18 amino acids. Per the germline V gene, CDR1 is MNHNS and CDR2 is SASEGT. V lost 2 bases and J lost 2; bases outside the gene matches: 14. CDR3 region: CASSEIGYGGGLNYGYTF. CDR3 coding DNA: TGTGCCAGCAGTGAAATCGGCTATGGAGGGGGCCTCAACTATGGCTACACCTTC.

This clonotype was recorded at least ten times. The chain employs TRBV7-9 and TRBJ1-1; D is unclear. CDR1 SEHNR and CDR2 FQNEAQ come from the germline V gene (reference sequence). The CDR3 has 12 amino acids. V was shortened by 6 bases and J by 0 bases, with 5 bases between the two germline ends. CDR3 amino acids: CASSQMNTEAFF. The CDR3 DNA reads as TGTGCCAGCAGTCAGATGAACACTGAAGCTTTCTTT. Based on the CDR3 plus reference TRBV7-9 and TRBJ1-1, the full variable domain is DTGVSQNPRHKITKRGQNVTFRCDPISEHNRLYWYRQTLGQGPEFLTYFQNEAQLEKSRLLSDRFSAERPKGSFSTLEIQRTEQGDSAMYLCASSQMNTEAFFGQGTRLTVV.

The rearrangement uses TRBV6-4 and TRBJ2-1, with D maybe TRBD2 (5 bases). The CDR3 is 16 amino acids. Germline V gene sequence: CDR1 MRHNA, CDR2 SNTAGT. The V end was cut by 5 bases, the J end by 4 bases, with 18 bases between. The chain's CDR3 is CASSPDSRGFYNEQFF. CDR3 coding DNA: TGTGCCAGCAGTCCCGACTCCCGCGGGTTTTACAATGAGCAGTTCTTC.

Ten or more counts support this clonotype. The CDR3: CASSLYPLANNEQFF. The CDR3 nucleotides are TGTGCCAGCAGCTTATACCCCCTCGCCAACAATGAGCAGTTCTTC. The gene calls are TRBV7-2 and TRBJ2-1; D unresolved. This CDR3 region has 15 residues. Germline V gene data show CDR1 as SGHTA and CDR2 as FQGNSA. Trimming took 2 bases from V and 5 from J, leaving 13 bases between them.

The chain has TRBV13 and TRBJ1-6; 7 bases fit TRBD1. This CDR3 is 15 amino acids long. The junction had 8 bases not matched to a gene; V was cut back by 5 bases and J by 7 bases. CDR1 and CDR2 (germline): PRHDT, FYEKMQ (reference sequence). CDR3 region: CASSPGGQPNSPLHF. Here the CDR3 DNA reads TGTGCCAGCAGCCCCGGGGGACAGCCAAATTCACCCCTCCACTTT. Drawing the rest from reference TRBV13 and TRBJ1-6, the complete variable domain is AAGVIQSPRHLIKEKRETATLKCYPIPRHDTVYWYQQGPGQDPQFLISFYEKMQSDKGSIPDRFSAQQFSDYHSELNMSSLELGDSALYFCASSPGGQPNSPLHFGNGTRLTVT.

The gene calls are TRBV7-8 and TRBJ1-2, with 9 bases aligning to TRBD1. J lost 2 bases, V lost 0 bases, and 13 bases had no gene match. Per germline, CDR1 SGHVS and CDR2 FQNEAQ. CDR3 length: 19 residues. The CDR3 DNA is TGTGCCAGCAGCTTAGCGCTACAGGGAGACAGGGGGGGGAACTATGGCTACACCTTC. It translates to CASSLALQGDRGGNYGYTF.

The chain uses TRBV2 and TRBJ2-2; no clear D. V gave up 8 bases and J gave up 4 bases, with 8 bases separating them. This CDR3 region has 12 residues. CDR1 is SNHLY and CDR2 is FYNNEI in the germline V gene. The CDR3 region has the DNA TGTGCCAGCGGGGTTACCACCGGGGAGCTGTTTTTT. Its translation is CASGVTTGELFF.

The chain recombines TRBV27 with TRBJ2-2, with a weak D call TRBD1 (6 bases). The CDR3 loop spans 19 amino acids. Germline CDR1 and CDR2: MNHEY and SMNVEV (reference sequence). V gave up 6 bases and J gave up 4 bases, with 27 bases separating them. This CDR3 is CASSSYRTAAVRGTGELFF. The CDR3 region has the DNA TGTGCCAGCAGCTCCTACAGGACAGCAGCGGTGAGAGGCACCGGGGAGCTGTTTTTT.

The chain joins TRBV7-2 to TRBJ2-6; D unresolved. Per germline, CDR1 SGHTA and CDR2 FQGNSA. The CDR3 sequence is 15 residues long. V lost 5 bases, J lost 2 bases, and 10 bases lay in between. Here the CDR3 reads CASSRDLAGANVLTF. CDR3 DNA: TGTGCCAGCAGCCGTGATCTGGCTGGGGCCAACGTCCTGACTTTC.

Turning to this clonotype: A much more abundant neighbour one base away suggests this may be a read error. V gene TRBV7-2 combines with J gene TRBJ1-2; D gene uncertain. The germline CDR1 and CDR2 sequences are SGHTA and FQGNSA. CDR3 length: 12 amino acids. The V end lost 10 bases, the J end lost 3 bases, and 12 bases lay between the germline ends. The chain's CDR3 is CATLRGHYGYTF. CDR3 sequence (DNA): TGTGCCACCCTTCGGGGTCACTATGGCTACACCTTC.

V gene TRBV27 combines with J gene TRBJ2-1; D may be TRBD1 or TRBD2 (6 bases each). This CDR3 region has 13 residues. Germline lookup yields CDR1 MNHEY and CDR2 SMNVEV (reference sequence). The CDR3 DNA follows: TGTGCAACGGGGGCAGTTGCCTACAATGAGCAGTTCTTC. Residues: CATGAVAYNEQFF.

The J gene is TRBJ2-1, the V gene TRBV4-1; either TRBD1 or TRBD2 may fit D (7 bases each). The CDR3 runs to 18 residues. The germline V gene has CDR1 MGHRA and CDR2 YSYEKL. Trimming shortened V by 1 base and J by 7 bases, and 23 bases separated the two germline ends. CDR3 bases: TGCGCCAGCAGCCAAGGACTTTTGGGCAGGGGGAGGGAAAATGAGCAGTTCTTC. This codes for CASSQGLLGRGRENEQFF.

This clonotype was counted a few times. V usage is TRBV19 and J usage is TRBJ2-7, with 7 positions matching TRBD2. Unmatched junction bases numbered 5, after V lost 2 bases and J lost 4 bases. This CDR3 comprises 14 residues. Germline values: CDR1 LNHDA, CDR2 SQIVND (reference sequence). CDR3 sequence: CASSIRDGGYEQYV. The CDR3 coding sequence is TGTGCCAGTAGTATAAGGGACGGGGGGTACGAGCAGTACGTC.

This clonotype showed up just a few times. The CDR3 DNA is TGTGCCACCAGCAGAGATAAAACAGGGCCGCTGCAGCATGAGCAGTTCTTC. Its protein product is CATSRDKTGPLQHEQFF. The rearrangement links TRBV15 to TRBJ2-1; TRBD1 might be the D (6 bases). CDR1 and CDR2 (germline): LNHNV, YYDKDF (reference sequence). The CDR3 loop spans 17 amino acids. With 0 bases removed from V and 8 bases from J, the gap between germline ends came to 20 bases.